A selection of T cell receptor beta chains follows, all from one sample in a study of T cells in Graves' hyperthyroidism and ophthalmopathy. TCRdb used MiXCR to reprocess the multiplex PCR reads, holding one entry per CDR3 protein. The repertoire has roughly 280,000 distinct CDR3 sequences, 20% to 25% of them found once; the top ten carry 64%. The material sequenced was blood. All receptors come from a man under 40 with Graves' ophthalmopathy. Each CDR3 is given without its conserved first and last residue.

V gene: TRBV3-1; CDR3 protein: ASSRQGVDNSPLH
V gene: TRBV11-2; CDR3 protein: ASSSWDSSWDEQY
V gene: TRBV20-1; CDR3 protein: SASRRATNEKLF
V gene: TRBV7-9; CDR3 protein: ASSTRQGNGYT
V gene: TRBV7-4; CDR3 protein: ASRLEGEGRYEQY
V gene: TRBV28; CDR3 protein: ASSQTLNYGYT
V gene: TRBV10-1; CDR3 protein: ASSGQDGNTIY
V gene: TRBV28; CDR3 protein: ASSLAGRRSYGYT
V gene: TRBV28; CDR3 protein: ASPPGRSVYEQY
V gene: TRBV5-1; CDR3 protein: ASSFDSYKSSYEQY
V gene: TRBV28; CDR3 protein: ASLLAGSYNEQF
V gene: TRBV30; CDR3 protein: AWSKDRYYQPQH
V gene: TRBV2; CDR3 protein: ASIYGDTDTQY
V gene: TRBV19; CDR3 protein: ASSTFLSGPTGGKLF
V gene: TRBV6-2/TRBV6-3; CDR3 protein: ASRSEFYEQY
V gene: TRBV6-1; CDR3 protein: ASSDQGAAGELF
V gene: TRBV20-1; CDR3 protein: SASTLGGRTQPQH
V gene: TRBV25-1; CDR3 protein: ASSVGAYEQY
V gene: TRBV3-1; CDR3 protein: ASSQLLAGLSTDTQY
V gene: TRBV7-8; CDR3 protein: ASSLGRGSSTGELF
V gene: TRBV12-3/TRBV12-4; CDR3 protein: ASSPKGTGSTDTQY
V gene: TRBV12-3/TRBV12-4; CDR3 protein: ASSGGGLARAGELF
V gene: TRBV19; CDR3 protein: ASRTLAGGLGVSGANVLT
V gene: TRBV24-1; CDR3 protein: ATSASGTALSGNTIY
V gene: TRBV20-1; CDR3 protein: SARDGDRGEQY
V gene: TRBV6-1; CDR3 protein: ASSPERLGELF
V gene: TRBV20-1; CDR3 protein: SARGSGGTGELF
V gene: TRBV3-1; CDR3 protein: ASSHGRSTDTQY
V gene: TRBV5-1; CDR3 protein: ASSLEIRDNEQF